This T cell receptor (beta chain) was identified during a study of blood T cell repertoires in COVID-19. About the research overall: Sites across the United States, Italy and Spain contributed samples from acute and convalescent COVID-19.

Trimming removed 3 bases at V and 3 bases at J, with 15 bases between. Germline V gene lookup returns CDR1 KGHSH and CDR2 LQKENI. The CDR3 has 15 residues. Sequencing used immunoSEQ multiplex PCR; TCRdb keeps in-frame clones, though not all of them. The data show 300,000 to 400,000 clones, roughly 85% seen once. This TCR came from a human donor in a cohort sampled during active COVID-19. Material for sequencing was peripheral blood. The chain links TRBV18 to TRBJ2-7; D might be TRBD2 (5 bases). The CDR3 DNA reads TGTGCCAGCTCACCCCTCGGAGGAACTCACTACGAGCAGTACTTC. Its translation: CASSPLGGTHYEQYF.